The 24 T cell receptor beta chains in this list originate from one sample, sequenced in a study of T cells in Graves' hyperthyroidism and ophthalmopathy. It was RNA transcripts that yielded the amplified TCR beta CDR3 regions. TCR CDR3 underwent first-round RT-PCR with the HTBI primer set. TCRdb analysed the multiplex PCR reads with MiXCR anew, one entry per CDR3 protein. The sample holds about 720,000 distinct CDR3 sequences, roughly 15% seen once. The source material was blood. Receptor source: a man between 18 and 29 years old with Graves' hyperthyroidism.

This clonotype was seen a handful of times. V usage is TRBV27 and J usage is TRBJ1-5; 7 bases are a match to TRBD1. From germline, CDR1 is MNHEY and CDR2 SMNVEV (reference sequence). There are 14 residues in the CDR3. Trimming took 6 bases from V and 11 from J; bases not matched to a gene: 13. CDR3 protein: CASRPIGQALTQHF. CDR3 nucleotide sequence: TGTGCCAGCAGACCTATCGGACAGGCCCTAACCCAGCATTTT.

This clonotype has just one count. The V call is TRBV7-2, the J call TRBJ1-5; no reliable D call. V was cut by 5 bases and J by 1 base, with 15 bases left in between. Germline assignment: CDR1 SGHTA and CDR2 FQGNSA. The CDR3 contains 16 residues. The CDR3 DNA sequence: TGTGCCAGCAGCCTCGGAGGTCCGGGAAGCAATCAGCCCCAGCATTTT. This encodes CASSLGGPGSNQPQHF.

In this sample, this clonotype turned up many times. The chain employs TRBV27 and TRBJ2-7, with D perhaps TRBD1 or TRBD2 (5 bases each). The CDR3 runs 15 residues. The V end was cut by 0 bases, the J end by 3 bases, with 12 bases between. Germline CDR1 is MNHEY and CDR2 is SMNVEV (reference sequence). The CDR3 coding sequence is TGTGCCAGCAGTTTATCCCCAGGTGGGGGCTACGAGCAGTACTTC. Its translation: CASSLSPGGGYEQYF.

This clonotype was counted ten times or more. J is TRBJ2-7 and V is TRBV28, with TRBD2 matching 14 bases. Germline CDR1 is MDHEN and CDR2 is SYDVKM. Trimming at V came to 5 bases and at J to 9 bases, leaving 6 bases not matched to a gene. The CDR3 contains 14 residues. Written as DNA, the CDR3 is TGTGCCAGCAGTCCGACTAGCGGGAGGGCCCGGCAGTACTTC. This gives the protein CASSPTSGRARQYF.

As regards this clonotype: Just one base apart from a much larger clone, this may be a read error. The rearrangement uses TRBV11-2 and TRBJ2-7; tentatively, D is TRBD1 (5 bases). TRBJ2-1 matches the DNA end more closely, so the J call is doubtful. Germline V lookup: CDR1 SGHAT, CDR2 FQNNGV. This CDR3 is built from 15 residues. CDR3 loop: CASSLSRRAPYEQFF. Written as DNA, the CDR3 is TGTGCCAGCAGCTTATCGCGCAGGGCCCCTTACGAGCAGTTCTTC.

The chain joins TRBV2 to TRBJ1-1; 10 bases align to TRBD1. Germline values: CDR1 SNHLY, CDR2 FYNNEI. The J segment lost 4 bases and the V segment lost 3 bases, leaving 2 bases of the junction unmatched. The CDR3 is 14 residues long. The CDR3 here is CASSERDRGTEAFF. The DNA for the CDR3 is TGTGCCAGCAGTGAGAGGGACAGGGGCACTGAAGCTTTCTTT.

This clonotype was picked up many times. V and J are TRBV7-9 and TRBJ2-7, with D hard to call. Germline V gene data show CDR1 as SEHNR and CDR2 as FQNEAQ (reference sequence). CDR3 length: 14 amino acids. Trimming took 5 bases from V and 3 from J, leaving 14 bases between them. Here the CDR3 DNA reads TGTGCCAGCAGCCCCCCCGGCCTAAACTACGAGCAGTACTTC. Amino acid sequence: CASSPPGLNYEQYF.

This clonotype occurred many times. The rearrangement uses TRBV6-2 or TRBV6-3 and TRBJ2-1; D is possibly TRBD1 (5 bases). Germline CDR1 and CDR2: MNHEY and SVGEGT. Trimming removed 0 bases at V and 5 bases at J, with 14 bases between. CDR3 size: 16 residues. For the CDR3, the DNA is TGTGCCAGCAGTTACTCGCTAGGGGCGATACACAATGAGCAGTTCTTC. Residues: CASSYSLGAIHNEQFF.

This clonotype has a count of ten or more. The chain joins TRBV3-1 to TRBJ1-1, with D uncertain. Trimming removed 2 bases at V and 5 bases at J, with 9 bases between. Germline V CDR1 and CDR2: LGHDT, YNNKEL (reference sequence). There are 13 residues in the CDR3. Here the CDR3 reads CASSQRGTTEAFF. CDR3 in DNA: TGTGCCAGCAGCCAACGGGGAACAACTGAAGCTTTCTTT.

This clonotype was seen a handful of times. This chain joins TRBV24-1 and TRBJ2-1; the match to TRBD2 covers 11 bases. There are 17 residues in the CDR3. The V gene's germline CDR1 is KGHDR and CDR2 SFDVKD. V shed 7 bases, J shed 3 bases, and the junction held 10 bases outside the gene matches. The CDR3 DNA sequence: TGTGCCACCAGCCCCACCAATAGCGGGAGGGGCTACAATGAGCAGTTCTTC. Its protein is CATSPTNSGRGYNEQFF.

The chain is built from TRBV28 and TRBJ2-2; D unclear. V lost 2 bases and J 4 bases, leaving 8 bases between the germline ends. Germline CDR1 and CDR2: MDHEN and SYDVKM. CDR3 length: 14 amino acids. CDR3 nucleotides: TGTGCCAGCAGTTTAACGCTAGTCACCGGGGAGCTGTTTTTT. Translating gives CASSLTLVTGELFF.

This clonotype was counted at least ten times. The CDR3 DNA is TGTGCCAGCAGTTTACAGGGGGCAGAGACCCAGTACTTC. Protein: CASSLQGAETQYF. The chain carries TRBV28 and TRBJ2-5; 8 positions match TRBD1. This CDR3 has 13 amino acids. V lost 2 bases to trimming and J lost 4 bases; unmatched junction nucleotides: 0. The germline V gene encodes CDR1 MDHEN and CDR2 SYDVKM.

The chain couples TRBV6-1 to TRBJ1-5; TRBD1 aligns across 9 bases. V dropped 6 bases and J dropped 4; count of bases not matched to a gene: 13. Per the germline V gene, CDR1 is MNHNS and CDR2 is SASEGT. The CDR3 has 17 residues. CDR3 nucleotides: TGTGCCAGCAGGCCTACCCACAGGGGGCTAGGGAATCAGCCCCAGCATTTT. Translation: CASRPTHRGLGNQPQHF.

J is TRBJ2-1 and V is TRBV6-5, with 8 nucleotides matching TRBD2. Germline V gene sequence: CDR1 MNHEY, CDR2 SVGAGI. This CDR3 is built from 16 residues. V shed 2 bases and J 8 bases; nucleotides not matched to a gene: 11. The CDR3 here is CASSYHASGWNHEQFF. The CDR3 coding sequence is TGTGCCAGCAGTTACCACGCTAGCGGGTGGAACCATGAGCAGTTCTTC.

This clonotype was detected many times. The chain couples TRBV18 to TRBJ1-5, with D possibly being TRBD1 (5 bases). The V gene's germline CDR1 is KGHSH and CDR2 LQKENI. Trimming stripped 2 bases from V and 2 bases from J, with 10 bases between. This CDR3 is built from 15 residues. CDR3 sequence reads: CASSPWGERNQPQHF. CDR3 nucleotide sequence: TGTGCCAGCTCACCATGGGGGGAGCGCAATCAGCCCCAGCATTTT.

V usage is TRBV9 and J usage is TRBJ1-2, with D maybe TRBD1 (6 bases). Germline CDR1 SGDLS, CDR2 YYNGEE. The CDR3 has 12 residues. V lost 3 bases to trimming and J lost 10 bases, with 13 bases between them. CDR3 residues: CASSDPGDFYTF. The CDR3 coding sequence is TGTGCCAGCAGCGACCCAGGGGATTTCTACACCTTC.

V gene TRBV20-1 combines with J gene TRBJ2-1; D possibly corresponds to TRBD2 (5 bases). The CDR3 has 12 amino acids. The V end lost 3 bases, the J end lost 12 bases, and 15 bases lay between the germline ends. Germline loops: CDR1 DFQATT, CDR2 SNEGSKA (reference sequence). CDR3 nucleotides: TGCAGTGCTAGTTTGGGCAGCGGAGGGCAGTTCTTC. It specifies CSASLGSGGQFF.

This clonotype was seen many times. V and J are TRBV24-1 and TRBJ2-2; 10 bases align to TRBD2. CDR3 size: 17 residues. From germline, CDR1 is KGHDR and CDR2 SFDVKD. V lost 1 base to trimming and J lost 3 bases; unmatched junction nucleotides: 4. CDR3 residues: CATSDLTSGTYTGELFF. The CDR3, as DNA: TGTGCCACCAGTGATTTAACTAGCGGGACCTACACCGGGGAGCTGTTTTTT.

Here the CDR3 DNA reads TGTGCCAGCAGCCTACAGGGGGCCGGGAAAGAGACCCAGTACTTC. Translating gives CASSLQGAGKETQYF. The chain links TRBV6-1 to TRBJ2-5, with 9 bases fitting TRBD1. CDR3 length equals 15 residues. The trim removed 6 bases at V and 3 bases at J, leaving 8 bases unmatched. Germline CDR1 and CDR2: MNHNS and SASEGT.

The V and J genes are TRBV24-1 and TRBJ2-1; either TRBD1 or TRBD2 may fit D (5 bases each). The germline V gene encodes CDR1 KGHDR and CDR2 SFDVKD. This CDR3 has 12 residues. V was trimmed by 5 bases and J by 13 bases, leaving 14 bases between them. The CDR3 DNA reads as TGTGCCACCAGTGGGGTAGTTGGGACCCAGTTCTTC. Translated, it gives CATSGVVGTQFF.

In this sample, this clonotype turned up many times. The rearrangement links TRBV7-2 to TRBJ2-5; D remains unclear. The germline V gene encodes CDR1 SGHTA and CDR2 FQGNSA. The CDR3 loop spans 13 amino acids. V gave up 6 bases and J gave up 1 base, with 9 bases separating them. The CDR3 is CASSLRVQETQYF. CDR3 DNA: TGTGCCAGCAGTTTAAGGGTCCAAGAGACCCAGTACTTC.

This chain uses TRBV28 with TRBJ2-6; D not resolved. The length of the CDR3 is 16 residues. Looked up from germline, CDR1 is MDHEN and CDR2 is SYDVKM. The ends were cut back, 3 bases at V and 1 base at J, with 10 bases in the middle. CDR3 sequence (DNA): TGTGCCAGCAGTTTTCTTGGTGATTCTGGGGCCAACGTCCTGACTTTC. It codes for CASSFLGDSGANVLTF.

J is TRBJ2-1 and V is TRBV24-1; D gene uncertain. The germline CDR1 and CDR2 sequences are KGHDR and SFDVKD. The CDR3 totals 15 residues. The germline V and J ends were trimmed by 9 bases and 9 bases, with 23 bases remaining between them. As DNA, the CDR3 is TGTGCCACCGCCCCTCGACTGAGGCCCTACGGTGAGCAGTTCTTC. Translating it yields CATAPRLRPYGEQFF.

The V call is TRBV9, the J call TRBJ2-2; weak D call: TRBD2 (5 bases). The CDR3 contains 16 residues. From germline, CDR1 is SGDLS and CDR2 YYNGEE. Trimming shortened V by 0 bases and J by 4 bases, and 13 bases separated the two germline ends. Written as DNA, the CDR3 is TGTGCCAGCAGCGTAGATGCGGGCCCGAGCACCGGGGAGCTGTTTTTT. Its protein product is CASSVDAGPSTGELFF.